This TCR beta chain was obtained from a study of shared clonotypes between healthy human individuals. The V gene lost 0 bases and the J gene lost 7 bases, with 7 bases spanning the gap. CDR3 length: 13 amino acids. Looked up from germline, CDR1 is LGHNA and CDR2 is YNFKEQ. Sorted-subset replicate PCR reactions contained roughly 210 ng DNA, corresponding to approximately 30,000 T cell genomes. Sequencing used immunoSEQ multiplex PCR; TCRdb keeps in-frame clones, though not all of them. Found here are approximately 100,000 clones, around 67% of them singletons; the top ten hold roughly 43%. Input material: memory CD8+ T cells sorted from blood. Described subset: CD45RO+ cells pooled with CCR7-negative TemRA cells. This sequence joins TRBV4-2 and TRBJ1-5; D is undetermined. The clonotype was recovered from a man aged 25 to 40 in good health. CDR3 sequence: CASSQDVEQPQHF. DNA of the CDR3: TGTGCCAGCAGCCAAGATGTTGAACAGCCCCAGCATTTT.